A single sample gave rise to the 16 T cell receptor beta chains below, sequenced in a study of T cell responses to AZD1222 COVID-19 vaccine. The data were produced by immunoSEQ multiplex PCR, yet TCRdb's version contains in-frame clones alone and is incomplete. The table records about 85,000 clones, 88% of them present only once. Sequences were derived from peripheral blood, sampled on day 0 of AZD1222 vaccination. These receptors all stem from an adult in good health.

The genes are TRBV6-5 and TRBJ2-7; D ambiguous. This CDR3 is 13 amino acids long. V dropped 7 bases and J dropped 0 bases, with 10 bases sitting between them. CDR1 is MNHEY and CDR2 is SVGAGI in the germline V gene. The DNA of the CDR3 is TGTGCCAGCATAGGGAATCCCTCCTACGAGCAGTACTTC. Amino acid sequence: CASIGNPSYEQYF.

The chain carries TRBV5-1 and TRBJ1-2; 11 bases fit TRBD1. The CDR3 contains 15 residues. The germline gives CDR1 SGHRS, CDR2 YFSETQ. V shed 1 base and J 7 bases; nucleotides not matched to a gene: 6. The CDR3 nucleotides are TGCGCCAGCAGCTTGTCCGGACAGGGGGCGCGTGGCTACACCTTC. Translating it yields CASSLSGQGARGYTF.

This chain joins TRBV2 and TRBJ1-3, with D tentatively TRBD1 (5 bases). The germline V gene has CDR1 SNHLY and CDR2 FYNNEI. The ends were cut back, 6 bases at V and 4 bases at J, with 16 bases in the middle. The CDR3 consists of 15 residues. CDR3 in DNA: TGTGCCAGCAGGACAGAGCACGGGGGAGGAAACACCATATATTTT. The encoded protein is CASRTEHGGGNTIYF.

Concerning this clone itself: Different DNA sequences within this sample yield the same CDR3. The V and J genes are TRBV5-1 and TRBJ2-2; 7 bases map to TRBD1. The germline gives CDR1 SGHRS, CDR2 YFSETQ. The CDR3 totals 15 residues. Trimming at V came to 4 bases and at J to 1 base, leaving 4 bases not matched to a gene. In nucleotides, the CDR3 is TGCGCCAGCAGCCCCAGGACAGGGAACACCGGGGAGCTGTTTTTT. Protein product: CASSPRTGNTGELFF. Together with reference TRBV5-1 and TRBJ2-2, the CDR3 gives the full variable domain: KAGVTQTPRYLIKTRGQQVTLSCSPISGHRSVSWYQQTPGQGLQFLFEYFSETQRNKGNFPGRFSGRQFSNSRSEMNVSTLELGDSALYLCASSPRTGNTGELFFGEGSRLTVL.

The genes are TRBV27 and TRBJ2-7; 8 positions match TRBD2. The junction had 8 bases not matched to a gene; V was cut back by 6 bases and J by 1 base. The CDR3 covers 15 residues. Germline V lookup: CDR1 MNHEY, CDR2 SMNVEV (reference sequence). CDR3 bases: TGTGCCAGCAGGCTCAGCGGGAGCGGATCCTACGAGCAGTACTTC. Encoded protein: CASRLSGSGSYEQYF.

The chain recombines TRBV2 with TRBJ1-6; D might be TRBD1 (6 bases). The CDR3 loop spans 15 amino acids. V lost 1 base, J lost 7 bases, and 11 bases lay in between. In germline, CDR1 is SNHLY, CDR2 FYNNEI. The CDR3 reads CASSEGGGGNSPLHF. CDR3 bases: TGTGCCAGCAGTGAAGGGGGGGGCGGGAATTCACCCCTCCACTTT. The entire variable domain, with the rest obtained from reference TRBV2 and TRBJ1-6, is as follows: EPEVTQTPSHQVTQMGQEVILRCVPISNHLYFYWYRQILGQKVEFLVSFYNNEISEKSEIFDDQFSVERPDGSNFTLKIRSTKLEDSAMYFCASSEGGGGNSPLHFGNGTRLTVT.

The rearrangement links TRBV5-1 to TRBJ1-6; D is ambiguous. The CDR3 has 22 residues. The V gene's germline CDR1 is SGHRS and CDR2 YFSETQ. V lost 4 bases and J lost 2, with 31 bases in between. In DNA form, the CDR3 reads TGCGCCAGCAGCCCGCCGACCTCTGACAAAAACCTAACGAGCCCCTATAATTCACCCCTCCACTTT. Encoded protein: CASSPPTSDKNLTSPYNSPLHF.

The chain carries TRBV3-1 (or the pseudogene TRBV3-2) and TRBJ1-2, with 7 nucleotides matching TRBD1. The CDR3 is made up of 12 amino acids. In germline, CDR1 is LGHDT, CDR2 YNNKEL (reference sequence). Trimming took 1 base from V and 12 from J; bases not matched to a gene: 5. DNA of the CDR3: TGTGCCAGCAGCCAAGGGCGACAGGGAAACACCTTC. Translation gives CASSQGRQGNTF.

CDR3 bases: TGTGCCAGCAGCGATTATAAGGGGAGGTGTCAGCCCCAGCATTTT. Its protein is CASSDYKGRCQPQHF. This chain connects TRBV9 to TRBJ1-5; D is perhaps TRBD1 (5 bases). This CDR3 has 15 amino acids. Trimming cost V 3 bases and J 6 bases, with 16 bases left between them. Germline lookup yields CDR1 SGDLS and CDR2 YYNGEE.

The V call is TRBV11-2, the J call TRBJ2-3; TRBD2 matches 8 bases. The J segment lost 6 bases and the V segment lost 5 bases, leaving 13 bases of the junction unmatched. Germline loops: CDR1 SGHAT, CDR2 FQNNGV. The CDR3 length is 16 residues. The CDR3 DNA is TGTGCCAGCAGCGTCTCGGGACTAGAGGTTTCTGATACGCAGTATTTT. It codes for CASSVSGLEVSDTQYF.

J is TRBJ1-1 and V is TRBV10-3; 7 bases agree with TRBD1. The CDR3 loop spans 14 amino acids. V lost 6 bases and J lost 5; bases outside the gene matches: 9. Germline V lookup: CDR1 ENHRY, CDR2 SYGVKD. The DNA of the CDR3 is TGTGCCATCAGCACGGACAGGCCTGGTACTGAAGCTTTCTTT. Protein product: CAISTDRPGTEAFF.

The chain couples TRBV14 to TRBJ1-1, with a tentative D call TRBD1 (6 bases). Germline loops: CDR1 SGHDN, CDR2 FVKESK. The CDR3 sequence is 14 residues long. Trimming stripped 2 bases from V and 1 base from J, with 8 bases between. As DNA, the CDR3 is TGTGCCAGCAGCCAATTCAGGGGGAACACTGAAGCTTTCTTT. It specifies CASSQFRGNTEAFF.

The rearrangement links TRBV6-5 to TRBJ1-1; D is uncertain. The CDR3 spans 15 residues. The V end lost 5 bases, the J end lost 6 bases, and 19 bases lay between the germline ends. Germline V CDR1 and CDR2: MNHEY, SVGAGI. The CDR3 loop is CASSHGLWNSAEAFF. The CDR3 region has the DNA TGTGCCAGCAGTCATGGTTTGTGGAATTCGGCTGAAGCTTTCTTT.

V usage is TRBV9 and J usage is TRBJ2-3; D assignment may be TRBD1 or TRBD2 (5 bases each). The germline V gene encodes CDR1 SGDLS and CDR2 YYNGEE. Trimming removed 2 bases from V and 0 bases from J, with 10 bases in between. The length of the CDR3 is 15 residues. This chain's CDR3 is CASSVGTVSTDTQYF. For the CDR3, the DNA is TGTGCCAGCAGCGTCGGGACGGTAAGCACAGATACGCAGTATTTT.

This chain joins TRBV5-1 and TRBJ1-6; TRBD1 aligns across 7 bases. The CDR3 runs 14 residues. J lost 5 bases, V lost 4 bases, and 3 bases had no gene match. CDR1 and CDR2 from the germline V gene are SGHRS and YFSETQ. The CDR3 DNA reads TGCGCCAGCAGCAGGGACAGCGATAATTCACCCCTCCACTTT. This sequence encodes CASSRDSDNSPLHF. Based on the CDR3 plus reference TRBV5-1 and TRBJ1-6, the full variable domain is KAGVTQTPRYLIKTRGQQVTLSCSPISGHRSVSWYQQTPGQGLQFLFEYFSETQRNKGNFPGRFSGRQFSNSRSEMNVSTLELGDSALYLCASSRDSDNSPLHFGNGTRLTVT.

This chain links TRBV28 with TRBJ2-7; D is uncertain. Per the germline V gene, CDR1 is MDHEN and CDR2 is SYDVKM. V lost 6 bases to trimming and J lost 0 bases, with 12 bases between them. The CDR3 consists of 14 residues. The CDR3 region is CASRRLVSSYEQYF. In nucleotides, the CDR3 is TGTGCCAGCAGAAGACTGGTGTCCTCCTACGAGCAGTACTTC.